The clone carrying this T cell receptor beta chain has only a few counts. The target antigen is unknown. This entry belongs to a study of response to subunit inactivated influenza vaccine. The V and J ends lost 4 bases and 9 bases respectively, with 7 bases between them. CDR3 length: 11 amino acids. Study results and limitations: Authors suggested each seasonal flu vaccination may recruit only limited numbers of new T cells.

TCRdb re-analysed the RT-PCR reads in MiXCR, keeping a single row per CDR3 protein. Here the sample spans hundreds of thousands of distinct CDR3 sequences, around 11% being singletons. The clonotype originates from a man between 50 and 59 years old who received an inactivated influenza vaccine. The chain has TRBV12-3 or TRBV12-4 and TRBJ1-5; a weak D match, TRBD1 (6 bases). The material sequenced was PBMCs from blood, taken on the day of vaccination. CDR3 nucleotides: TGTGCCAGCAGTTGGGGGCGGCCCCAGCATTTT. Amino acids: CASSWGRPQHF.